This TCR beta chain was documented in a study of T-cell memory formation after mild COVID-19. Study summary: TCR clustering was largely donor specific.

The CDR3 is 15 residues long. From germline, CDR1 is MNHEY and CDR2 SVGAGI. V lost 2 bases to trimming and J lost 1 base, with 11 bases between them. TCRdb analysed the 5' RACE reads with MiXCR anew, one entry per CDR3 protein. The repertoire includes around 310,000 distinct CDR3 sequences, around 20% of them detected once, and 20% to 25% sits in the top ten. The rearrangement links TRBV6-5 to TRBJ1-1; D uncertain. The origin of this receptor is a man younger than 30 who had mild COVID-19 (a few samples of this study predate the infection). Cell type and time point are not known. The source material was PBMCs or a T cell subset sorted from them (not recorded which). The CDR3 sequence is CASSYQGLKNTEAFF. The CDR3 bases are TGTGCCAGCAGTTACCAAGGGTTAAAGAACACTGAAGCTTTCTTT.